The 28 T cell receptor beta chains reported below all come from one sample, sequenced in a study of shared clonotypes between healthy human individuals (dated by TCRdb to 2018 to 2021). The method behind the library was the immunoSEQ multiplex PCR assay. In its TCRdb copy, this immuneACCESS table keeps in-frame sequences only and misses some clones. Where compared with another copy, unresolved V genes explain less than half of these, and the others have no known cause. The sample records 600,000 to 750,000 clones, about 90% of which are singletons. 34% of the sample belongs to the ten largest clones. The sample was memory CD8+ T cells from PBMCs. The cell subset or site label here, explained by the study, means: CD45RO+ cells pooled with CCR7-negative TemRA cells. These receptors came from a young man in good health. Some clones in this sample may be carry-over from other donors' samples.

The sample holds a few counts of this clone. The V call is TRBV7-2, the J call TRBJ1-1; D is unresolved. The CDR3 runs to 15 residues. Deletions cut 0 bases from V and 5 bases from J, with 13 bases between. Germline V CDR1 and CDR2: SGHTA, FQGNSA. CDR3 coding DNA: TGTGCCAGCAGCTTAGCGTGGGTAGGGAAGACTGAAGCTTTCTTT. Translating it yields CASSLAWVGKTEAFF.

The rearrangement joins TRBV7-8 to TRBJ1-5; the match to TRBD1 covers 7 bases. The CDR3 is 16 residues long. Trimming at V came to 5 bases and at J to 5 bases, leaving 12 bases not matched to a gene. Germline CDR1 is SGHVS and CDR2 is FQNEAQ. CDR3 sequence reads: CASSGYRDSYYQPQHF. The DNA of the CDR3 is TGTGCCAGCAGCGGGTACCGGGACAGTTATTATCAGCCCCAGCATTTT.

The J gene is TRBJ1-4, the V gene TRBV2, with D possibly being TRBD1 (5 bases). Looked up from germline, CDR1 is SNHLY and CDR2 is FYNNEI. Trimming left V 7 bases short and J 7 bases short, with 25 bases between. The CDR3 consists of 17 residues. Written as DNA, the CDR3 is TGTGCCAGCACCGACCTCGGAGGGCAGGCGGGGGGTGAAAAACTGTTTTTT. Amino acid sequence: CASTDLGGQAGGEKLFF.

The rearrangement joins TRBV6-4 to TRBJ2-7; D tentatively fits TRBD1 or TRBD2 (5 bases each). Germline-derived CDR1 and CDR2 are MRHNA and SNTAGT. Deletions cut 0 bases from V and 0 bases from J, with 6 bases between. This CDR3 is 14 amino acids long. The CDR3 loop reads CASSDSRGSYEQYF. In DNA, the CDR3 is TGTGCCAGCAGTGACTCGAGGGGCTCCTACGAGCAGTACTTC.

V usage is TRBV30 and J usage is TRBJ2-7; the match to TRBD1 covers 9 bases. J was trimmed by 5 bases and V by 0 bases; bases with no gene match: 2. The CDR3 runs to 13 residues. Germline CDR1 reads GTSNPN; CDR2 reads SVGIG (reference sequence). The CDR3 region is CAWSVQGANEQYF. The CDR3 region has the DNA TGTGCCTGGAGTGTACAGGGGGCTAACGAGCAGTACTTC.

The chain recombines TRBV5-5 with TRBJ1-1; 7 nucleotides align to TRBD1. The CDR3 consists of 16 residues. CDR1 and CDR2 from the germline V gene are SGHKS and YYEKEE (reference sequence). V shed 1 base and J 5 bases; nucleotides not matched to a gene: 11. The CDR3 coding sequence is TGTGCCAGCAGCTTGATAGCACAGGGGCGAAGAACTGAAGCTTTCTTT. Translating gives CASSLIAQGRRTEAFF. Full variable domain (missing parts from reference TRBV5-5 and TRBJ1-1): DAGVTQSPTHLIKTRGQQVTLRCSPISGHKSVSWYQQVLGQGPQFIFQYYEKEERGRGNFPDRFSARQFPNYSSELNVNALLLGDSALYLCASSLIAQGRRTEAFFGQGTRLTVV.

The rearrangement links TRBV19 to TRBJ2-7, with no clear D. Germline V CDR1 and CDR2: LNHDA, SQIVND (reference sequence). Trimming took 4 bases from V and 3 from J, leaving 4 bases between them. The CDR3 has 11 amino acids. CDR3 in DNA: TGTGCCAGTAGTAACGTCTACGAGCAGTACTTC. This codes for CASSNVYEQYF.

In nucleotides, the CDR3 is TGTGCCAGCAGCTTAGGGTTGGCCAGCGAGCAGTTCTTC. Translated, it gives CASSLGLASEQFF. The rearrangement uses TRBV11-1 and TRBJ2-1, with unresolved D. The CDR3 runs 13 residues. V was cut by 1 base and J by 10 bases, with 11 bases left in between. Per the germline V gene, CDR1 is SGHAT and CDR2 is FQDESV (reference sequence).

The gene calls are TRBV6-1 and TRBJ2-1, with 7 bases aligning to TRBD2. The junction had 9 bases not matched to a gene; V was cut back by 2 bases and J by 8 bases. Germline V gives CDR1 MNHNS, CDR2 SASEGT. CDR3 size: 15 residues. The DNA of the CDR3 is TGTGCCAGCAGTGAAATGGCGGGAGAGGCCGATGAGCAGTTCTTC. It yields the protein CASSEMAGEADEQFF.

This clone was detected a few times. This CDR3 is CASSQDKWGITDTQYF. The DNA for the CDR3 is TGCGCCAGCAGCCAAGATAAGTGGGGAATCACAGATACGCAGTATTTT. The chain has TRBV4-1 and TRBJ2-3; D unclear. The germline gives CDR1 MGHRA, CDR2 YSYEKL. V was cut by 0 bases and J by 2 bases, with 12 bases left in between. The CDR3 runs to 16 residues.

The table lists this clone with a count of one. The V gene is TRBV1, the J gene TRBJ2-1; no check of the table's D call, TRBD2, against the DNA was made. TRBV1 is deemed a pseudogene. This CDR3 spans 14 amino acids. CDR3 protein: CTSLAGGPYNEQFF. The CDR3 DNA is TGCACCAGCCTAGCGGGAGGGCCCTACAATGAGCAGTTCTTC.

V is TRBV6-5 and J is TRBJ1-1; unclear D gene. CDR1 is MNHEY and CDR2 is SVGAGI in the germline V gene. Trimming cost V 0 bases and J 3 bases, with 8 bases left between them. The CDR3 extends over 14 amino acids. CDR3 in DNA: TGTGCCAGCAGTTACTCGTTTGGGTACACTGAAGCTTTCTTT. Protein: CASSYSFGYTEAFF.

The genes are TRBV5-1 and TRBJ2-1, with D possibly being TRBD2 (7 bases). Trimming removed 3 bases from V and 4 bases from J, with 14 bases in between. The CDR3 contains 15 residues. CDR1 and CDR2 (germline): SGHRS, YFSETQ. This CDR3 reads CASSWGAGAYNEQFF. The CDR3 coding sequence is TGCGCCAGCAGCTGGGGTGCGGGGGCTTACAATGAGCAGTTCTTC. Based on the CDR3 plus reference TRBV5-1 and TRBJ2-1, the full variable domain is KAGVTQTPRYLIKTRGQQVTLSCSPISGHRSVSWYQQTPGQGLQFLFEYFSETQRNKGNFPGRFSGRQFSNSRSEMNVSTLELGDSALYLCASSWGAGAYNEQFFGPGTRLTVL.

The chain is built from TRBV7-9 and TRBJ2-1; 15 bases map to TRBD2. With 5 bases clipped from V and 8 bases from J, the junction kept 7 bases outside the gene matches. Germline CDR1 SEHNR, CDR2 FQNEAQ (reference sequence). The CDR3 sequence is 16 residues long. CDR3 sequence: CASSPGLAGGPDEQFF. The CDR3 DNA reads TGTGCCAGCAGCCCCGGACTAGCGGGAGGGCCGGATGAGCAGTTCTTC.

The genes are TRBV14 and TRBJ1-2; perhaps TRBD1 as D (5 bases). The CDR3 sequence is 13 residues long. Germline CDR1 reads SGHDN; CDR2 reads FVKESK. Trimming left V 3 bases short and J 6 bases short, with 11 bases between. CDR3 in amino acids: CASSHGQGHGYTF. Written as DNA, the CDR3 is TGTGCCAGCAGCCATGGCCAGGGTCATGGCTACACCTTC.

This chain uses TRBV4-3 with TRBJ1-4, with no clear D. Germline CDR1 and CDR2: LGHNA and YSLEER. Trimming pared 1 base from V and 7 bases from J, leaving 16 bases between. The CDR3 contains 16 residues. As DNA, the CDR3 is TGCGCCAGCAGCCAAGTAGGGCCTCAAATAGGTGAAAAACTGTTTTTT. This encodes CASSQVGPQIGEKLFF.

V is TRBV6-1 and J is TRBJ2-1; 7 bases fit TRBD2. Germline trimming cut 6 bases from V and 4 bases from J; bases unmatched to any gene: 6. This CDR3 is built from 14 residues. Germline CDR1 MNHNS, CDR2 SASEGT. The CDR3 region has the DNA TGTGCCAGCAGGGGACTACCTGAGTACAATGAGCAGTTCTTC. Encoded protein: CASRGLPEYNEQFF.

This chain joins TRBV9 and TRBJ1-4; 9 bases are a match to TRBD1. Germline CDR1 and CDR2: SGDLS and YYNGEE. The CDR3 runs 16 residues. With V trimmed by 8 bases and J by 2 bases, 10 bases remained unmatched. The DNA for the CDR3 is TGTGCCAGTAACCCGACAGGGGGTGGCACTAATGAAAAACTGTTTTTT. It yields the protein CASNPTGGGTNEKLFF.

The chain joins TRBV29-1 to TRBJ2-7; no clear D gene. The CDR3 is 12 residues long. Germline V lookup: CDR1 SQVTM, CDR2 ANQGSEA. V was pared by 4 bases and J by 1 base, with 8 bases between. The DNA for the CDR3 is TGCAGCGTTGTAGGCAGATCCTACGAGCAGTACTTC. This codes for CSVVGRSYEQYF.

The chain uses TRBV28 and TRBJ2-7; 8 bases fit TRBD2. The CDR3 runs 15 residues. The junction had 3 bases not matched to a gene; V was cut back by 1 base and J by 1 base. Germline CDR1 and CDR2: MDHEN and SYDVKM. This chain's CDR3 is CASSLSGTSSYEQYF. The DNA of the CDR3 is TGTGCCAGCAGTTTATCAGGGACTAGTTCCTACGAGCAGTACTTC.

The CDR3 protein is CASTPGQGAFAGELFF. CDR3 DNA sequence: TGTGCCAGCACCCCCGGGCAGGGAGCCTTCGCCGGGGAGCTGTTTTTT. The chain couples TRBV9 to TRBJ2-2; D might be TRBD1 or TRBD2, each matching 5 bases. Germline CDR1 is SGDLS and CDR2 is YYNGEE. This CDR3 has 16 amino acids. The ends were cut back, 6 bases at V and 6 bases at J, with 21 bases in the middle.

The CDR3 DNA follows: TGTGCCAGCAGGACAGGGGGCGGGAAAGCGGATGAGCAGTTCTTC. This encodes CASRTGGGKADEQFF. The rearrangement uses TRBV28 and TRBJ2-1; 10 bases align to TRBD1. This CDR3 region has 15 residues. The germline CDR1 and CDR2 sequences are MDHEN and SYDVKM. With V trimmed by 6 bases and J by 8 bases, 10 bases remained unmatched.

V usage is TRBV11-2 and J usage is TRBJ2-2; D not resolved. Germline V gene lookup returns CDR1 SGHAT and CDR2 FQNNGV. Trimming removed 2 bases at V and 0 bases at J, with 16 bases between. CDR3 length: 18 amino acids. The CDR3 is CASSLFLLGIPNTGELFF. The CDR3 region has the DNA TGTGCCAGCAGCTTATTTCTTCTTGGGATACCGAACACCGGGGAGCTGTTTTTT.

On this clone itself: Other nucleotide sequences from this sample produce the same CDR3. V is TRBV6-5 and J is TRBJ2-1, with D unresolved. V lost 6 bases to trimming and J lost 0 bases, with 6 bases between them. Germline V gives CDR1 MNHEY, CDR2 SVGAGI. The CDR3 has 13 amino acids. The chain's CDR3 is CASSSSSYNEQFF. CDR3 coding DNA: TGTGCCAGCAGCTCCAGCTCCTACAATGAGCAGTTCTTC.

The chain employs TRBV6-1 and TRBJ1-1; D may be TRBD1 (6 bases). The V gene lost 5 bases and the J gene lost 1 base, with 14 bases spanning the gap. Germline CDR1 reads MNHNS; CDR2 reads SASEGT. The CDR3 consists of 15 residues. CDR3 amino acids: CASSPLRGANTEAFF. In DNA form, the CDR3 reads TGTGCCAGCAGTCCCCTTCGGGGGGCGAACACTGAAGCTTTCTTT.

This chain links TRBV27 with TRBJ2-7; D gene unclear. With 3 bases removed from V and 4 bases from J, the gap between germline ends came to 16 bases. The CDR3 sequence is 15 residues long. In germline, CDR1 is MNHEY, CDR2 SMNVEV (reference sequence). The DNA of the CDR3 is TGTGCCAGCAGTTTTGAAGCTAGTTCTTCGTACGAGCAGTACTTC. Protein product: CASSFEASSSYEQYF.

The rearrangement uses TRBV9 and TRBJ2-2; TRBD2 matches at 7 bases. The CDR3 extends over 14 amino acids. CDR1 is SGDLS and CDR2 is YYNGEE in the germline V gene. The ends lost 3 bases at V and 6 bases at J; junction bases unmatched: 5. The CDR3 region has the DNA TGTGCCAGCAGCGGGAGCGGGAAGGCCGGGGAGCTGTTTTTT. The encoded protein is CASSGSGKAGELFF.

V gene TRBV7-2 combines with J gene TRBJ2-5; D is perhaps TRBD1 (6 bases). Trimming left V 1 base short and J 2 bases short, with 11 bases between. The germline CDR1 and CDR2 sequences are SGHTA and FQGNSA. This CDR3 is 15 amino acids long. The CDR3 nucleotides are TGTGCCAGCAGCTTAGGCCCAGGGACACAAGAGACCCAGTACTTC. Translating gives CASSLGPGTQETQYF.